These 32 T cell receptor beta chains share one sample of origin, sequenced in a study of CD8+CD57+ T cells in acquired aplastic anemia. Genomic DNA, serving as template, underwent TCR beta VDJ and CDR3 profiling. TCRdb independently ran MiXCR on the reads; one entry per CDR3 protein. The data hold around 430,000 distinct CDR3 sequences, with about a third observed a single time. In patients chosen for sequencing, flow cytometry had shown CD8+CD57+ cell expansion. Sequencing was performed on sorted CD4+, CD8+, or CD8+CD57+ T cells (not recorded which) from PBMCs. The receptors come from a human donor with aplastic anemia.

This sequence joins TRBV7-2 and TRBJ1-1, with 8 bases identical to TRBD1. CDR1 and CDR2 from the germline V gene are SGHTA and FQGNSA. V trimming: 5 bases; J trimming: 4 bases; junction bases outside the gene matches: 6. CDR3 length equals 14 residues. The CDR3 nucleotides read TGTGCCAGCAGCGCACCAGGGGGCCTCACTGAAGCTTTCTTT. It encodes CASSAPGGLTEAFF.

At least ten counts were recorded for this clonotype. The chain uses TRBV2 and TRBJ1-5; D not resolved. Trimming removed 1 base at V and 6 bases at J, with 7 bases between. This CDR3 is 13 amino acids long. Germline loops: CDR1 SNHLY, CDR2 FYNNEI. The CDR3 sequence is CASSEDGSQPQHF. Written as DNA, the CDR3 is TGTGCCAGCAGTGAAGACGGTTCTCAGCCCCAGCATTTT.

This clonotype was found many times. The CDR3 bases are TGTGCCAGCAGCTTAGGGACGGGCAGAGACTATGGCTACACCTTC. Protein sequence: CASSLGTGRDYGYTF. This chain connects TRBV7-9 to TRBJ1-2; D is uncertain. Trimming took 1 base from V and 3 from J, leaving 12 bases between them. The CDR3 runs to 15 residues. CDR1 and CDR2 (germline): SEHNR, FQNEAQ (reference sequence).

J is TRBJ2-3 and V is TRBV9; no definite D call. Germline loops: CDR1 SGDLS, CDR2 YYNGEE. The CDR3 consists of 13 residues. Trimming pared 0 bases from V and 3 bases from J, leaving 5 bases between. The DNA of the CDR3 is TGTGCCAGCAGCGTAGAAGCGACAGATACGCAGTATTTT. Amino acid sequence: CASSVEATDTQYF.

This clonotype was seen at least ten times. This chain joins TRBV4-2 and TRBJ1-6; 9 bases fit TRBD1. CDR1 is LGHNA and CDR2 is YNFKEQ in the germline V gene. V gave up 0 bases and J gave up 7 bases; unmatched junction bases: 1. The CDR3 covers 15 residues. The CDR3 protein is CASSQDDRGNSPLHF. CDR3 coding DNA: TGTGCCAGCAGCCAAGATGACAGGGGGAATTCACCCCTCCACTTT.

To note about this clonotype: The germline gene is not matched at one end of the junction; a read error may be the cause. The CDR3 spells CASIKGSFNNEQLF. The CDR3 bases are TGTGCCAGCATAAAAGGGTCCTTTAACAATGAGCAGCTCTTC. The chain employs TRBV2 and TRBJ2-1; no reliable D call. The CDR3 has 14 amino acids. Looked up from germline, CDR1 is SNHLY and CDR2 is FYNNEI.

Note on this clonotype: The final CDR3 position lacks the conserved phenylalanine or tryptophan, pointing to a likely read error. The rearrangement uses TRBV7-3 and TRBJ1-2; 8 positions match TRBD1. CDR1 is SGHTA and CDR2 is FQGTGA in the germline V gene. The CDR3 runs 19 residues. With 1 base clipped from V and 3 bases from J, the junction kept 16 bases outside the gene matches. CDR3 in amino acids: CASSLIPLPTGVRDYGYTL. CDR3 DNA: TGTGCCAGCAGCTTAATACCACTCCCGACAGGGGTACGTGACTATGGCTACACCCTC.

This clonotype was found many times. The chain carries TRBV19 and TRBJ2-1; TRBD1 agrees at 7 bases. The trim removed 3 bases at V and 6 bases at J, leaving 2 bases unmatched. This CDR3 has 13 amino acids. In germline, CDR1 is LNHDA, CDR2 SQIVND (reference sequence). This chain's CDR3 is CASSINRGNEQFF. In nucleotides, the CDR3 is TGTGCCAGTAGTATTAACAGGGGCAATGAGCAGTTCTTC.

Concerning this clonotype itself: Just one base apart from a much larger clone, this may be a read error. The conserved phenylalanine or tryptophan is not found at the CDR3 terminus, so this likely reflects a read error. The V and J genes are TRBV9 and TRBJ1-2, with no clear D. The CDR3 covers 16 residues. Germline assignment: CDR1 SGDLS and CDR2 YYNGEE. The V gene lost 0 bases and the J gene lost 4 bases, with 16 bases spanning the gap. CDR3 sequence (DNA): TGTGCCAGCAGCGTAGTAGCGGCGTGGCGGTTCTATGGCTACACCTCC. Encoded protein: CASSVVAAWRFYGYTS.

The chain is built from TRBV5-8 and TRBJ1-2, with D possibly matching TRBD1 (6 bases). V was shortened by 1 base and J by 2 bases, with 12 bases between the two germline ends. Looked up from germline, CDR1 is SGHTS and CDR2 is YDEGEE. The CDR3 spans 15 residues. CDR3 sequence (DNA): TGTGCCAGCAGCTTGAAGGGGGGAGGAAACTATGGCTACACCTTC. Its translation: CASSLKGGGNYGYTF. Variable domain in full (rest from reference TRBV5-8 and TRBJ1-2): EAGVTQSPTHLIKTRGQQATLRCSPISGHTSVYWYQQALGLGLQFLLWYDEGEERNRGNFPPRFSGRQFPNYSSELNVNALELEDSALYLCASSLKGGGNYGYTFGSGTRLTVV.

This clonotype appeared a few times. The chain links TRBV9 to TRBJ2-7; D is unclear. From germline, CDR1 is SGDLS and CDR2 YYNGEE. The length of the CDR3 is 11 residues. The germline V and J ends were trimmed by 7 bases and 6 bases, with 11 bases remaining between them. The CDR3 region is CASSLYGEQYF. As DNA, the CDR3 is TGTGCCAGCTCCCTATATGGCGAGCAGTACTTC.

The sample holds many counts of this clonotype. This CDR3 reads CASSPYTGTGNSPLHF. CDR3 in DNA: TGTGCCAGCAGTCCATACACCGGGACGGGGAATTCACCCCTCCACTTT. V is TRBV2 and J is TRBJ1-6; possibly TRBD1 for D (5 bases). CDR1 and CDR2 from the germline V gene are SNHLY and FYNNEI. The ends were cut back, 5 bases at V and 7 bases at J, with 18 bases in the middle. The CDR3 runs to 16 residues.

The chain's CDR3 is CASSYPQGMNTEAFF. Written as DNA, the CDR3 is TGTGCCAGCAGTTACCCCCAGGGTATGAACACTGAAGCTTTCTTT. The chain combines TRBV6-5 with TRBJ1-1, with a possible D match to TRBD1 (5 bases). V gave up 2 bases and J gave up 0 bases, with 10 bases separating them. The CDR3 runs to 15 residues. Per the germline V gene, CDR1 is MNHEY and CDR2 is SVGAGI.

This clonotype appeared many times. The rearrangement uses TRBV20-1 and TRBJ2-7; 9 nucleotides line up with TRBD2. This CDR3 comprises 12 residues. Trimming cost V 7 bases and J 3 bases; bases outside gene matches: 4. Germline CDR1 is DFQATT and CDR2 is SNEGSKA (reference sequence). This chain's CDR3 is CSVASGVYEQYF. CDR3 bases: TGCAGTGTGGCTAGCGGGGTCTACGAGCAGTACTTC.

This rearrangement joins TRBV20-1 to TRBJ1-5, with 9 nucleotides matching TRBD1. Germline loops: CDR1 DFQATT, CDR2 SNEGSKA (reference sequence). The CDR3 consists of 14 residues. After removal of 6 bases from V and 4 bases from J, the junction contained 7 bases not matched to a gene. The CDR3 DNA follows: TGCAGTGCGGCCGGGACAGGGAGTAATCAGCCCCAGCATTTT. Encoded protein: CSAAGTGSNQPQHF.

This clonotype appeared a few times. The rearrangement joins TRBV4-1 to TRBJ1-5; D is undetermined. The V gene lost 3 bases and the J gene lost 5 bases, with 17 bases spanning the gap. The CDR3 runs 16 residues. Germline-derived CDR1 and CDR2 are MGHRA and YSYEKL. CDR3 loop: CASSQGRAVGHQPQHF. CDR3 sequence (DNA): TGCGCCAGCAGCCAGGGAAGGGCGGTAGGGCATCAGCCCCAGCATTTT.

This clonotype was recorded at least ten times. The CDR3 bases are TGTGCCAGCAGCTCCGAGCGGGATGGTGAGCAGTTCTTC. As protein: CASSSERDGEQFF. The chain combines TRBV5-4 with TRBJ2-1; 7 bases are a match to TRBD2. V was clipped by 3 bases and J by 9 bases; unmatched bases: 6. This CDR3 region has 13 residues. Germline-derived CDR1 and CDR2 are SGHNT and YYREEE (reference sequence).

This clonotype was detected only a few times. The chain couples TRBV7-3 to TRBJ2-3; D unresolved. Deletions cut 1 base from V and 1 base from J, with 9 bases between. The CDR3 has 15 amino acids. The germline gives CDR1 SGHTA, CDR2 FQGTGA. CDR3: CASSLNPSGTDTQYF. CDR3 DNA: TGTGCCAGCAGCTTAAATCCCAGCGGCACAGATACGCAGTATTTT.

This rearrangement joins TRBV11-2 to TRBJ1-2; the match to TRBD1 covers 8 bases. The CDR3 sequence is 13 residues long. Germline V gene lookup returns CDR1 SGHAT and CDR2 FQNNGV. The V segment lost 0 bases and the J segment 8 bases; nucleotides outside the gene matches: 2. The CDR3 DNA reads as TGTGCCAGCAGCTTAGACAGGGGGCCGGGCTACACCTTC. Translating it yields CASSLDRGPGYTF. The entire variable domain, with the rest obtained from reference TRBV11-2 and TRBJ1-2, is as follows: EAGVAQSPRYKIIEKRQSVAFWCNPISGHATLYWYQQILGQGPKLLIQFQNNGVVDDSQLPKDRFSAERLKGVDSTLKIQPAKLEDSAVYLCASSLDRGPGYTFGSGTRLTVV.

The rearrangement uses TRBV14 and TRBJ1-3; 8 bases fit TRBD1. V trimming: 3 bases; J trimming: 0 bases; junction bases outside the gene matches: 16. The CDR3 sequence is 20 residues long. Per the germline V gene, CDR1 is SGHDN and CDR2 is FVKESK. CDR3 in DNA: TGTGCCAGCAGCCAGGGTAGGACAGGGCTGAAGCCTTCCTCTGGAAACACCATATATTTT. Residues: CASSQGRTGLKPSSGNTIYF.

The V gene is TRBV19, the J gene TRBJ2-5; the D is unclear. Germline loops: CDR1 LNHDA, CDR2 SQIVND (reference sequence). The CDR3 loop spans 13 amino acids. V shed 1 base and J shed 4 bases, with 7 bases lying between them. DNA for the CDR3: TGTGCCAGTAGTATAGTCGAGCGAGAGACCCAGTACTTC. Protein product: CASSIVERETQYF.

The V gene is TRBV12-3 or TRBV12-4, the J gene TRBJ1-1; 9 bases are shared with TRBD1. The CDR3 covers 16 residues. The V gene end was trimmed by 6 bases and the J gene end by 1 base; junction bases not matched to a gene: 9. This chain's CDR3 is CASRRAGTGRNTEAFF. In nucleotides, the CDR3 is TGTGCCAGCAGGCGGGCGGGGACAGGGAGGAACACTGAAGCTTTCTTT.

The J gene is TRBJ1-5, the V gene TRBV10-2, with a tentative D call TRBD1 (5 bases). This CDR3 is 16 amino acids long. The V gene lost 11 bases and the J gene lost 4 bases, with 24 bases spanning the gap. Germline V gene sequence: CDR1 WSHSY, CDR2 SAAADI. The CDR3 coding sequence is TGCGCCGGCATGGAAGGCGGGGGGGTTAATAATCAGCCCCAGCATTTT. Translation gives CAGMEGGGVNNQPQHF.

The chain carries TRBV20-1 and TRBJ2-7, with TRBD2 matching 7 bases. This CDR3 is 16 amino acids long. CDR1 and CDR2 from the germline V gene are DFQATT and SNEGSKA (reference sequence). After removal of 6 bases from V and 0 bases from J, the junction contained 14 bases not matched to a gene. The CDR3 sequence: CSAPGGSSGSSYEQYF. The CDR3 DNA is TGCAGTGCCCCCGGGGGGTCGTCAGGGAGCTCCTACGAGCAGTACTTC.

The sample holds a few counts of this clonotype. The V gene is TRBV11-2, the J gene TRBJ2-7; D unresolved. CDR1 is SGHAT, CDR2 FQNNGV, per germline. The CDR3 contains 16 residues. V gave up 3 bases and J gave up 2 bases, with 17 bases separating them. The CDR3 DNA reads as TGTGCCAGCAGCTTCTCTCCCGACTTTATAACCTACGAGCAGTACTTC. Amino acids: CASSFSPDFITYEQYF.

The V call is TRBV19, the J call TRBJ2-7; D is perhaps TRBD2 (6 bases). V lost 4 bases and J lost 5, with 15 bases in between. The CDR3 is made up of 14 amino acids. CDR1 LNHDA and CDR2 SQIVND come from the germline V gene (reference sequence). The CDR3 DNA follows: TGTGCCAGTAGTACCTCCTTCGGGGGTCACGAGCAGTACTTC. Amino acid sequence: CASSTSFGGHEQYF.

This sequence joins TRBV5-1 and TRBJ1-1; D gene unclear. CDR3 size: 14 residues. The germline gives CDR1 SGHRS, CDR2 YFSETQ. Trimming left V 5 bases short and J 6 bases short, with 17 bases between. The CDR3 loop reads CASSFSPSRAEAFF. CDR3 DNA: TGCGCCAGCAGTTTTTCACCATCACGCGCTGAAGCTTTCTTT.

The rearrangement links TRBV6-2 or TRBV6-3 to TRBJ1-6, with 8 bases that match TRBD1. The CDR3 contains 18 residues. CDR1 and CDR2 from the germline V gene are MNHEY and SVGEGT. V shed 2 bases and J 1 base; nucleotides not matched to a gene: 7. The CDR3: CASSYAGGPSSYNSPLHF. The CDR3 DNA reads TGTGCCAGCAGTTACGCAGGGGGCCCTTCGTCCTATAATTCACCCCTCCACTTT.

V and J are TRBV7-9 and TRBJ1-4; 9 positions agree with TRBD1. Unmatched junction bases numbered 6, after V lost 10 bases and J lost 6 bases. The CDR3 consists of 13 residues. The germline CDR1 and CDR2 sequences are SEHNR and FQNEAQ (reference sequence). DNA for the CDR3: TGTGCCACTCGGGACAGGGTGGATGAAAAACTGTTTTTT. It encodes CATRDRVDEKLFF.

In the case of this clonotype: Sequence at one end of the junction differs from germline and may be a read error. The CDR3 bases are TGTGCCAGCAGCGTAGCCCCCGTCGGGGCATATAACGAGCAGCTCTTC. Its translation is CASSVAPVGAYNEQLF. The chain employs TRBV9 and TRBJ2-1; the D call may be TRBD1 or TRBD2 (5 bases each). Germline CDR1 and CDR2: SGDLS and YYNGEE. CDR3 length equals 16 residues. Supplemented by reference TRBV9 and TRBJ2-1, the full variable domain reads DSGVTQTPKHLITATGQRVTLRCSPRSGDLSVYWYQQSLDQGLQFLIQYYNGEERAKGNILERFSAQQFPDLHSELNLSSLELGDSALYFCASSVAPVGAYNEQLFGPGTRLTVL.

This clonotype was picked up many times. The chain joins TRBV2 to TRBJ2-5; unclear D gene. Deletions cut 6 bases from V and 4 bases from J, with 12 bases between. The CDR3 sequence is 13 residues long. Germline V lookup: CDR1 SNHLY, CDR2 FYNNEI. The CDR3 DNA reads TGTGCCAGCAGCATCGGAGCTGGAGAGACCCAGTACTTC. This translates into CASSIGAGETQYF. Combining the CDR3 with reference TRBV2 and TRBJ2-5 gives the whole variable domain EPEVTQTPSHQVTQMGQEVILRCVPISNHLYFYWYRQILGQKVEFLVSFYNNEISEKSEIFDDQFSVERPDGSNFTLKIRSTKLEDSAMYFCASSIGAGETQYFGPGTRLLVL.

The rearrangement uses TRBV25-1 and TRBJ1-1; no firm D call. Germline CDR1 MGHDK, CDR2 SYGVNS. Trimming stripped 5 bases from V and 9 bases from J, with 10 bases between. The CDR3 totals 11 residues. The CDR3 bases are TGTGCCAGCAGTTTTGGGGTGAAAGCTTTCTTT. Its translation is CASSFGVKAFF.